Below, one T cell receptor (beta chain) is given with its context. Its antigen is as yet unknown. Profiling that covered TCR beta VDJ and CDR3 relied on genomic DNA as its template. Each CDR3 protein gets one entry after TCRdb re-called the reads with MiXCR. This sample has roughly 250,000 distinct CDR3 sequences; 82% occur once, and the top ten carry 35% to 50%. The patients chosen for sequencing had shown expansion of CD8+CD57+ cells (detected by flow cytometry). The enrolled patients all had severe acquired aplastic anemia. The germline gives CDR1 SGHKS, CDR2 YYEKEE (reference sequence). V dropped 0 bases and J dropped 3 bases, with 6 bases sitting between them. The CDR3 loop spans 14 amino acids. These data originate in a study of CD8+CD57+ T cells in acquired aplastic anemia. Notes on the study in general: Shared by patients and controls, approximately 29 CD8+ CDR3s were abundant in patients.

V is TRBV5-5 and J is TRBJ2-2, with D perhaps TRBD1 (6 bases). Material: sorted CD4+, CD8+, or CD8+CD57+ T cells (not recorded which) from PBMCs. The sequence was collected from a human donor with aplastic anemia. The CDR3 loop is CASSLDRDTGELFF. The CDR3 DNA reads TGTGCCAGCAGCTTGGACAGGGACACCGGGGAGCTGTTTTTT.